These T cell receptor beta chains were read from a single sample in a study of CD8 T cells in Susac syndrome. TCRdb ran MiXCR on the immunoSEQ multiplex PCR reads and lists one entry per CDR3 protein. The top ten clones hold around 0.099% of a sample with about 210,000 distinct CDR3 sequences, 95% of them seen once. Source material: CD4+ T cells from PBMCs. These receptors originate from a human donor with multiple sclerosis. The CDR3 runs from the conserved cysteine through the conserved F or W. The order of the fields is clone size, D gene, J gene, V gene, CDR3 DNA, CDR3 protein. A D gene is named only where the DNA matches it firmly. Where a row states a size, it is once, few, many or the class of an expanded clone; other rows omit it.

clone_size: once; d_call: .; j_call: TRBJ2-6; v_call: TRBV6-4; cdr3_nt: TGTGCCAGCAGTCCAGGGCCCGGGGCCAACGTCCTGACTTTC; cdr3_aa: CASSPGPGANVLTF
clone_size: .; d_call: TRBD2; j_call: TRBJ2-2; v_call: TRBV7-2; cdr3_nt: TGTGCCAGCAGCTTAGACGGGAGGAGCGGGAGTGGGACCGGGGAGCTGTTTTTT; cdr3_aa: CASSLDGRSGSGTGELFF
clone_size: .; d_call: TRBD2; j_call: TRBJ2-2; v_call: TRBV20-1; cdr3_nt: TGCAGTGCCCTTTGGACTAGCGGGAGTCCCGGGGAGCTGTTTTTT; cdr3_aa: CSALWTSGSPGELFF
clone_size: .; d_call: TRBD2; j_call: TRBJ2-2; v_call: TRBV9; cdr3_nt: TGTGCCAGCAGCCCCCACAGTGCGGGGGAGAACACCGGGGAGCTGTTTTTT; cdr3_aa: CASSPHSAGENTGELFF
clone_size: .; d_call: TRBD2; j_call: TRBJ2-1; v_call: TRBV5-6; cdr3_nt: TGTGCCAGCAGCGCGGGAGGGCCGGACAATGAGCAGTTCTTC; cdr3_aa: CASSAGGPDNEQFF
clone_size: .; d_call: TRBD2; j_call: TRBJ2-5; v_call: TRBV3-1; cdr3_nt: TGTGCCAGCTCGCTAGCGGGAGGCCCCGTGCCCCAGTACTTC; cdr3_aa: CASSLAGGPVPQYF
clone_size: .; d_call: TRBD2; j_call: TRBJ2-3; v_call: TRBV28; cdr3_nt: TGTGCCAGCAGGCTCAGACTAGCGGGCGCCACAGATACGCAGTATTTT; cdr3_aa: CASRLRLAGATDTQYF
clone_size: .; d_call: .; j_call: TRBJ2-7; v_call: TRBV3-1; cdr3_nt: TGTGCCAGCAGCCGGGAGGACACCTACGAGCAGTACTTC; cdr3_aa: CASSREDTYEQYF
clone_size: .; d_call: .; j_call: TRBJ1-2; v_call: TRBV19; cdr3_nt: TGTGCCAGTAGTATTGGGGCAGTCTATGGCTACACCTTC; cdr3_aa: CASSIGAVYGYTF
clone_size: .; d_call: TRBD2; j_call: TRBJ2-1; v_call: TRBV28; cdr3_nt: TGTGCCAGCAGCCTGGCCGGGGGGGCTTCCTACAATGAGCAGTTCTTC; cdr3_aa: CASSLAGGASYNEQFF
clone_size: .; d_call: TRBD1; j_call: TRBJ2-7; v_call: TRBV27; cdr3_nt: TGTGCCAGCAGTTTGAACAGGGGGCGCGCCTACGAGCAGTACTTC; cdr3_aa: CASSLNRGRAYEQYF
clone_size: .; d_call: .; j_call: TRBJ2-4; v_call: TRBV20-1; cdr3_nt: TGCAGTGCTAGAGACCCGCTATTAGCCAAAAACATTCAGTACTTC; cdr3_aa: CSARDPLLAKNIQYF
clone_size: .; d_call: .; j_call: TRBJ1-4; v_call: TRBV20-1; cdr3_nt: TGCAGTGCTAGAGCGGCACGGCCCGAGGTCGGAAAACTGTTTTTT; cdr3_aa: CSARAARPEVGKLFF
clone_size: .; d_call: TRBD1; j_call: TRBJ2-7; v_call: TRBV29-1; cdr3_nt: TGCAGCGTTGAAGGCGGACAGGGGGCCTACGAGCAGTACTTC; cdr3_aa: CSVEGGQGAYEQYF
clone_size: .; d_call: TRBD2; j_call: TRBJ2-3; v_call: TRBV20-1; cdr3_nt: TGCAGTGCTAGGTCGTCGGGGGGAAACACAGATACGCAGTATTTT; cdr3_aa: CSARSSGGNTDTQYF
clone_size: .; d_call: .; j_call: TRBJ1-2; v_call: TRBV6-2/TRBV6-3; cdr3_nt: TGTGCCAGCAGTAGGTCGGAAGGAGGCTACACCTTC; cdr3_aa: CASSRSEGGYTF
clone_size: .; d_call: TRBD1; j_call: TRBJ2-5; v_call: TRBV28; cdr3_nt: TGTGCCAGCAGTCCCGCGGACAGGGGAGGGACCCAGTACTTC; cdr3_aa: CASSPADRGGTQYF
clone_size: once; d_call: TRBD2; j_call: TRBJ2-1; v_call: TRBV14; cdr3_nt: TGTGCCAGCAGCCACGGACTAGCGGGGACCTACAATGAGCAGTTCTTC; cdr3_aa: CASSHGLAGTYNEQFF
clone_size: .; d_call: .; j_call: TRBJ2-6; v_call: TRBV29-1; cdr3_nt: TGCAGCGTTGAACAGAGCTCTGGGGCCAACGTCCTGACTTTC; cdr3_aa: CSVEQSSGANVLTF
clone_size: .; d_call: TRBD1; j_call: TRBJ2-4; v_call: TRBV5-1; cdr3_nt: TGCGCCAGCAGTTATACAGGGGCCGGCCTTCAGTACTTC; cdr3_aa: CASSYTGAGLQYF
clone_size: .; d_call: .; j_call: TRBJ2-1; v_call: TRBV9; cdr3_nt: TGTGCCAGCAGCCCCCCACGGGGAGGACTGGTCTACAATGAGCAGTTCTTC; cdr3_aa: CASSPPRGGLVYNEQFF
clone_size: .; d_call: .; j_call: TRBJ2-4; v_call: TRBV7-2; cdr3_nt: TGTGCCAGCAGCTTAGGTCGGGTTACGGGGAACATTCAGTACTTC; cdr3_aa: CASSLGRVTGNIQYF
clone_size: .; d_call: .; j_call: TRBJ2-3; v_call: TRBV5-6; cdr3_nt: TGTGCCAGCAGCACCTTAGATACGCAGTATTTT; cdr3_aa: CASSTLDTQYF
clone_size: .; d_call: .; j_call: TRBJ2-3; v_call: TRBV5-1; cdr3_nt: TGCGACCTGACAGATACGCAGTATTTT; cdr3_aa: CDLTDTQYF